The sequence of this TCR beta chain was determined in a study of cytomegalovirus exposure and HLA in healthy donors. Primers for the PCR totalled 60 Vbeta and 13 Jbeta. Some clones are missing from TCRdb's copy, which holds only in-frame ones; the method was immunoSEQ multiplex PCR. Found here are 120,000 or so clones, under 85% of them singletons; the top ten hold approximately 5.4%. Details on this clone: A junction end diverges from the germline sequence, so it may reflect a read error.

Germline-derived CDR1 and CDR2 are MGHDK and SYGVNS. This CDR3 region has 13 residues. J is TRBJ1-2 and V is TRBV25-1; D call uncertain. Sequenced: PBMCs. This sequence was found in a woman in her forties or fifties in good health and CMV-seropositive. The CDR3 bases are TGTGCCAGCAGTGACCCGACAATCGGAGGCTACCCCTTC. Protein product: CASSDPTIGGYPF.